This T cell receptor (beta chain) originates from a study of blood T cell repertoires in COVID-19. Study information: The analysed material was cDNA or gDNA that came from T cells, B-cell-depleted T cells, or PBMCs.

The CDR3 is made up of 16 amino acids. Trimming cost V 4 bases and J 0 bases, with 14 bases left between them. Germline V gene data show CDR1 as SGHDT and CDR2 as YYEEEE. Here immunoSEQ multiplex PCR was the method, and the copy in TCRdb shows in-frame clones only, minus some. This table holds around 250,000 clones, 70% to 85% found once. The sequenced material came from peripheral blood. The TCR was taken from a woman of 80 years or more with acute or convalescent COVID-19. The chain joins TRBV5-6 to TRBJ2-1; D uncertain. The CDR3 sequence: CASSALGIGSYNEQFF. The CDR3 region has the DNA TGTGCCAGCAGCGCGCTAGGTATCGGCTCCTACAATGAGCAGTTCTTC.